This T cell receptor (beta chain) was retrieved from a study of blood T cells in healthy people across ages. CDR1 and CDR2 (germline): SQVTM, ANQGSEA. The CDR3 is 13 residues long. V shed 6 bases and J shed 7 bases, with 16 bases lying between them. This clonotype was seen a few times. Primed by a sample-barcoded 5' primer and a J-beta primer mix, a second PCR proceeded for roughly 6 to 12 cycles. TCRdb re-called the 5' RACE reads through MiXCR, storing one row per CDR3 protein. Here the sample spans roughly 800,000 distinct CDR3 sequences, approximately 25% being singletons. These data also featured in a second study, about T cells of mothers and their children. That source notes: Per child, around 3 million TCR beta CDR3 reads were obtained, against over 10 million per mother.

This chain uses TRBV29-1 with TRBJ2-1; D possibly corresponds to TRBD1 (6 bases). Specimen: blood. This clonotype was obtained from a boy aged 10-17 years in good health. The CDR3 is CSVGQPGGNEQFF. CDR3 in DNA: TGCAGCGTCGGACAGCCCGGTGGGAATGAGCAGTTCTTC.